Described below is a single T cell receptor (beta chain) sequence and its context. These data originate in a study of Ad26.COV2.S vaccination and SARS-CoV-2 variants. This table comes from immunoSEQ multiplex PCR, and its TCRdb copy is limited to in-frame clones, with some not included. Of 300,000 to 500,000 clones in the sample, 70% to 90% were seen once. Treatment: 19 received Ad26.COV2.S at low or high dose, single or two shots; several received placebo; per-sample allocation not given. Each sample was drawn 63 days after the first injection (of vaccine or placebo). The TCR comes from a person aged 18 to 59 who received the Ad26.COV2.S COVID-19 vaccine or a placebo. The specimen was peripheral blood, collected in a trial of Ad26.COV2.S vaccine versus placebo.

The CDR3 sequence: CAISESVGLTGNTIYF. The CDR3, as DNA: TGTGCCATCAGTGAGTCTGTAGGGCTAACTGGAAACACCATATATTTT. J is TRBJ1-3 and V is TRBV10-3; D unclear. Trimming took 0 bases from V and 2 from J, leaving 11 bases between them. Germline lookup yields CDR1 ENHRY and CDR2 SYGVKD. The CDR3 is made up of 16 amino acids.